This T cell receptor beta chain was sequenced for a study of early T cells in non-severe SARS-CoV-2 infection. Germline V lookup: CDR1 SSHAT, CDR2 FNYEAQ (reference sequence). The CDR3 loop spans 14 amino acids. Unique molecular identifiers (one per individual cDNA molecule) were attached. TCRdb re-derived calls from the 5' RACE reads in MiXCR, one entry per CDR3 protein. This sample has 55,000 to 70,000 distinct CDR3 sequences, with 3.5% to 6% found just once. Whole-study results and caveats: VDJdb matches were skewed toward anti-spike CD8 T cell responses.

This clonotype has ten or more counts. The antigen remains undetermined. Germline is not matched at one junction end, which may reflect a read error. The specimen was whole blood, collected at baseline. V is TRBV7-7 and J is TRBJ2-1, with 8 nucleotides matching TRBD2. The receptor's source is an adult who was a healthcare worker with PCR-confirmed SARS-CoV-2 infection or an uninfected control (not recorded which). The donor label of this sample is uncertain. This CDR3 is CASSSVSGDNEQFF. The CDR3 bases are TGTGCTAGCAGCTCAGTTAGCGGGGACAATGAGCAGTTCTTC.